The present T cell receptor (beta chain) was sequenced within a study of metastatic and nonmetastatic thyroid tumors. Study summary: Samples came from malignant and benign thyroid patients, and repertoires were compared across blood and tumor or nodule tissue. Study-wide findings and caveats: Significantly higher TCR beta diversity was reportedly seen in malignant thyroid tumors than benign nodules, in blood and tumor.

Thyroid surgery had not been preceded by any treatment in any patient. Per the study methods: It was from CDR3 differences across clinicopathological groups that a distant-metastasis classifier for papillary thyroid cancer was built. From the PCR reads, TCRdb re-called clones with MiXCR. TCRdb's processing, not the authors' own work, is the source of the V and J calls. The repertoire holds 60,000 to 75,000 clones, with 4% to 5% as singletons. This clone was observed at least ten times. As yet, its antigen is unknown. Germline values: CDR1 SGDLS, CDR2 YYNGEE. Losses at the gene ends were 3 bases for V and 2 bases for J; bases not matched to a gene: 7. This CDR3 region has 16 residues.

The chain is built from TRBV9 and TRBJ2-3; 9 nucleotides match TRBD2. The clonotype was recovered from a female donor with papillary thyroid cancer or a benign thyroid nodule (not recorded which). Some clones in this sample may be carry-over from other donors' samples. The sample comprised blood. The CDR3 DNA follows: TGTGCCAGCAGCGACCTGACTAGCGGAGCCACAGATACGCAGTATTTT. Translated, it gives CASSDLTSGATDTQYF.